This is a list of T cell receptor beta chains from one sample in a study of cytomegalovirus exposure and HLA in healthy donors. The data were produced by immunoSEQ multiplex PCR, yet TCRdb's version contains in-frame clones alone and is incomplete. This sample has some 61,000 clones, with around 97% found just once. Sample: PBMCs. Source of these receptors: a woman between 18 and 30 years old in good health and CMV-seropositive. CDR3s include the opening cysteine and the closing phenylalanine or tryptophan.

CDR3	J	V
CASSLNPAGQETQYF	TRBJ2-5	TRBV7-6
CASSPSMIRAGRSDTQYF	TRBJ2-3	TRBV7-6
CASSLPMSPVAALDYEQYF	TRBJ2-7	TRBV7-9
CASSLGWGRGVF	TRBJ2-1	TRBV28
CASSLVDRDYEQYF	TRBJ2-7	TRBV4-1
CASSTDRGGNQPQHF	TRBJ1-5	TRBV5-8
CASSFDDRAGNTIYF	TRBJ1-3	TRBV11-3
CASSLLAGGETQYF	TRBJ2-5	TRBV28
CASSEPGYEQYF	TRBJ2-7	TRBV6-1
CASSSDGTNTGGLFF	TRBJ2-2	TRBV27
CASSQELPYEQYF	TRBJ2-7	TRBV4-1
CASSSRQGMFQPQHF	TRBJ1-5	TRBV27
CASSLSEGEETQYF	TRBJ2-5	TRBV27
CASSFSVNTEAFF	TRBJ1-1	TRBV28
CASLGGGSAKNIQYF	TRBJ2-4	TRBV19
CASSFSGTGSYEQYF	-	TRBV11-2
CASSSGQGGSGLNNEQFF	TRBJ2-1	TRBV7-3
CASSQMGLDSYEQYF	TRBJ2-7	TRBV4-1
CASSERGHGNTEAFF	TRBJ1-1	TRBV6-1
CASSASGSTDTQYF	TRBJ2-3	TRBV2
CASSEYRAGGSADTQYF	TRBJ2-3	TRBV25-1
CASSILRARQGGGYEQYF	TRBJ2-7	TRBV7-9
CASSSDRRNTGELFF	TRBJ2-2	TRBV28
CASSTSGQARETQYF	TRBJ2-5	TRBV28
CASSETGASNQPQHF	TRBJ1-5	TRBV25-1
CASSPGLADEQFF	TRBJ2-1	TRBV14
CSALRRPTYEQYF	TRBJ2-7	TRBV29-1
CASRFKETQYF	TRBJ2-5	TRBV5-1
CASSKGGQYF	TRBJ2-5	TRBV19
CASSLFSRDSYEQYF	TRBJ2-7	TRBV27
CASTEIRNTEAFF	TRBJ1-1	TRBV6-1
CASSGERQDTQYF	TRBJ2-3	TRBV2
CASSLTTLAGGELFF	TRBJ2-2	TRBV7-3
CASSGLAGYEQYF	TRBJ2-7	TRBV25-1
CSVDSGSSYEQYF	TRBJ2-7	TRBV29-1
CASRTTSGRYTGELFF	TRBJ2-2	TRBV27
CACAGKETQYF	TRBJ2-5	TRBV30
CSVDVAETSYEQYF	TRBJ2-7	TRBV29-1
CASSHIAGGPPDTQYF	TRBJ2-3	TRBV4-1
CASSPGWGTLEKLFF	TRBJ1-4	TRBV28
CAISESMRSGNTIYF	TRBJ1-3	TRBV10-3
CASRGLSSFMNTEAFF	TRBJ1-1	TRBV19
CASSQFDRGVRGYTF	TRBJ1-2	TRBV14
CASSYGVILGSDTQYF	TRBJ2-3	TRBV28
CAISGSHRGDNYGYTF	TRBJ1-2	TRBV10-3
CASSVGLRITGGRGYTF	TRBJ1-2	TRBV6-1
CASSRTGDNGQFF	TRBJ2-1	TRBV2
CAISELGQGTGELFF	TRBJ2-2	TRBV10-3
CASSFEGYEQYF	TRBJ2-7	TRBV11-2
CASSELDSTAHNEQFF	TRBJ2-1	TRBV10-2
CASSRTGGEEQFF	TRBJ2-1	TRBV7-3
CASSEFTGTHNEQFF	TRBJ2-1	TRBV6-1
CASSIDRGSSYNEQFF	TRBJ2-1	TRBV19
CAIGRGANTEAFF	TRBJ1-1	TRBV10-3
CASSGGQGARGGSYEQYF	TRBJ2-7	TRBV7-9